This T cell receptor (beta chain) was sequenced for a study of T cells after yellow fever vaccination. About this clonotype itself: As yet, its antigen is unknown.

General observations from the study: Abundant clonotypes (contaminants from the bulk population) could be present in FACS-sorted repertoires.

The germline V gene has CDR1 SQVTM and CDR2 ANQGSEA. CDR3 length: 20 amino acids. V lost 1 base to trimming and J lost 0 bases, with 25 bases between them. TCRdb re-derived calls from the 5' RACE reads in MiXCR, one entry per CDR3 protein. The data hold about 510,000 distinct CDR3 sequences, with 20% to 25% observed a single time. This sequence was found in a man aged 18 to 30 who received the YFV17D yellow fever vaccine. The rearrangement links TRBV29-1 to TRBJ2-1; possibly TRBD1 or TRBD2 for D (5 bases each). This sample comprised PBMCs, obtained less than 25 days after the first yellow fever vaccination. The CDR3 DNA is TGCAGCGTTGAAGGTGGAACGGGGCCCAACGGCCACCCCTCCTACAATGAGCAGTTCTTC. Its translation is CSVEGGTGPNGHPSYNEQFF.